This T cell receptor beta chain was identified during a study of cytomegalovirus exposure and HLA in healthy donors. Study results and limitations: In a later analysis, productive TCRs from donors in an Asian-associated ancestry cluster reportedly carried fewer N-insertions than the cohort mean.

The CDR3 consists of 14 residues. V was shortened by 4 bases and J by 0 bases, with 8 bases between the two germline ends. Germline values: CDR1 SGHRS, CDR2 YFSETQ. The PCR had 60 Vbeta and 13 Jbeta primers. Data came from immunoSEQ multiplex PCR; TCRdb stores just in-frame clones and leaves some out. This table holds about 83,000 clones, 65% to 80% found once. Concerning this clone: Its antigen is unknown.

This TCR was recovered from a man in his 60s in good health and CMV-seronegative. Input material: PBMCs. V usage is TRBV5-1 and J usage is TRBJ2-1; tentatively, D is TRBD2 (6 bases). The CDR3 here is CASSLTSSYNEQFF. Written as DNA, the CDR3 is TGCGCCAGCAGCCTGACTAGCTCCTACAATGAGCAGTTCTTC.